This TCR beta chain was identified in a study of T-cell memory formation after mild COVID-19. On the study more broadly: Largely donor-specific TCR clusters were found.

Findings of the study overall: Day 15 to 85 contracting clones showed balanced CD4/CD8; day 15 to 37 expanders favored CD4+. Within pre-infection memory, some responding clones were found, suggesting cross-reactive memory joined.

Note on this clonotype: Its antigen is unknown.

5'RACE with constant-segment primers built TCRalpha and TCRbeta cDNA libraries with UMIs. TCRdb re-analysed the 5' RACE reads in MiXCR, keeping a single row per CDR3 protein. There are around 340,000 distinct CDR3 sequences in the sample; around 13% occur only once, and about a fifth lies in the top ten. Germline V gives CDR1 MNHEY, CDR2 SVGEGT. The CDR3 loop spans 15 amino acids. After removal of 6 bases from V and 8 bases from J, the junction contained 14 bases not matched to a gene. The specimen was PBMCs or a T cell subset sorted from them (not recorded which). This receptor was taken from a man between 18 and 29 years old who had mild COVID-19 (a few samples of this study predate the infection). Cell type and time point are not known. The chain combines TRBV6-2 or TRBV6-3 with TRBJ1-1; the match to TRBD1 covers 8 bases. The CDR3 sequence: CASSNIRWGTGEAFF. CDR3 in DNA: TGTGCCAGCAGCAATATCCGTTGGGGGACAGGAGAAGCTTTCTTT.